A selection of T cell receptor beta chains follows, all from one sample in a study of blood T cell repertoires in COVID-19. Repertoires were generated with immunoSEQ multiplex PCR, while TCRdb's copy carries only in-frame clones and drops some. The sample lists more than 200,000 clones, about 79% occurring once. The specimen was peripheral blood. The receptor set was obtained from a man at least 80 years old with acute or convalescent COVID-19. Each CDR3 is given with its conserved first and last residue. Fields, in order: V gene, J gene, clone size, D gene, CDR3 protein, CDR3 DNA. The D gene is left open where the match is weak. Not every row has a clone size; where given, it reads once, few, many or a size class.

>TRBV5-4|TRBJ1-3|once|NA
CASSLEGSGNTIYF
TGTGCCAGCAGCTTGGAAGGGAGTGGAAACACCATATATTTT
>TRBV19|TRBJ1-2|few|TRBD1
CASTRDRALNYGYTF
TGTGCCAGTACTCGGGACAGGGCTTTAAACTATGGCTACACCTTC
>TRBV24-1|TRBJ2-3|NA|TRBD2
CATGGGTGRTDTQYF
TGTGCCACCGGGGGGGGTACGGGTCGCACAGATACGCAGTATTTT
>TRBV6-1|TRBJ1-5|NA|TRBD1
CASSDDITGVTQPQHF
TGTGCCAGCAGTGACGATATCACAGGGGTTACTCAGCCCCAGCATTTT
>TRBV11-3|TRBJ2-2|NA|TRBD1
CASSPRTGFGELFF
TGTGCCAGCAGCCCCCGGACAGGGTTCGGGGAGCTGTTTTTT
>TRBV9|TRBJ1-2|NA|NA
CASSGEDGFNYGYTF
TGTGCCAGCAGCGGGGAGGACGGTTTTAACTATGGCTACACCTTC
>TRBV7-2|TRBJ2-7|NA|TRBD2
CASSRGGYEQYF
TGTGCCAGCAGCCGCGGGGGGTACGAGCAGTACTTC
>TRBV5-1|TRBJ2-2|NA|TRBD1
CASSLFLTGGRAGELFF
TGCGCCAGCAGCTTGTTTTTGACAGGGGGCAGGGCCGGGGAGCTGTTTTTT
>TRBV5-4|TRBJ2-7|once|TRBD1
CASSLGTGNYEQYF
TGTGCCAGCAGCTTGGGGACAGGGAACTACGAGCAGTACTTC
>TRBV5-1|TRBJ2-1|once|NA
CASSLEGSVYNEQFF
TGCGCCAGCAGCTTGGAGGGGTCAGTTTACAATGAGCAGTTCTTC
>TRBV5-1|TRBJ2-1|NA|NA
CASNGGHSSYNEQFF
TGCGCCAGCAACGGCGGCCATAGCTCCTACAATGAGCAGTTCTTC
>TRBV25-1|TRBJ2-7|NA|TRBD1
CASSAVSGQGPYEQYF
TGTGCCAGCAGTGCTGTCTCGGGACAGGGGCCGTACGAGCAGTACTTC
>TRBV6-6|TRBJ1-1|NA|NA
CASSLRVEAFF
TGTGCCAGCAGCCTCAGGGTAGAAGCTTTCTTT
>TRBV21-1|TRBJ2-1|NA|NA
CASNPGQGSSYNEQFF
TGTGCCAGCAACCCGGGACAGGGGAGCTCCTACAATGAGCAGTTCTTC
>TRBV6-5|TRBJ2-1|once|TRBD1
CASSLDRGGYNEQFF
TGTGCCAGCAGTCTGGACAGGGGTGGGTACAATGAGCAGTTCTTC
>TRBV27|TRBJ1-4|NA|NA
CASSPARGAPLF
TGTGCCAGCAGTCCCGCCCGGGGGGCACCGCTTTTT
>TRBV6-6|TRBJ2-5|NA|NA
CASSYSLGGLQEAQYF
TGTGCCAGCAGTTACTCGTTGGGGGGGCTCCAAGAGGCCCAGTACTTC
>TRBV29-1|TRBJ2-1|NA|NA
CSVRRNRVSYNEQFF
TGCAGCGTGCGCCGGAACAGGGTCTCCTACAATGAGCAGTTCTTC
>TRBV4-1|TRBJ2-1|NA|NA
CASSQGEMGGDYNEQFF
TGCGCCAGCAGCCAAGGTGAAATGGGAGGAGACTACAATGAGCAGTTCTTC
>TRBV18|TRBJ1-1|NA|NA
CASSTLKRPAEAFF
TGTGCCAGCTCAACTTTGAAGAGGCCCGCTGAAGCTTTCTTT
>TRBV19|TRBJ1-2|NA|NA
CASSIGVGDYYGYTF
TGTGCCAGTAGTATAGGGGTAGGGGATTACTATGGCTACACCTTC
>TRBV24-1|TRBJ2-5|NA|NA
CATSATADQETQYF
TGTGCCACCAGTGCCACAGCGGACCAAGAGACCCAGTACTTC
>TRBV19|TRBJ1-1|once|NA
CASITGSQNTEAFF
TGTGCCAGTATTACAGGATCCCAGAACACTGAAGCTTTCTTT
>TRBV15|TRBJ1-1|once|NA
CATSSGFTEAFF
TGTGCCACCAGCAGCGGGTTCACTGAAGCTTTCTTT